These 30 T cell receptor beta chains were sequenced from one sample in a study of T-cell memory formation after mild COVID-19. TCRdb called the 5' RACE reads again in MiXCR, with one record for every CDR3 protein. The profile shows 65,000 to 90,000 distinct CDR3 sequences, 9.5% to 15% of them singletons. Sequenced: PBMCs or a T cell subset sorted from them (not recorded which). All receptors come from a man younger than 35 who had mild COVID-19 (a few samples of this study predate the infection). Cell type and time point are not known.

The chain links TRBV18 to TRBJ2-3, with no clear D. The CDR3 runs 14 residues. In germline, CDR1 is KGHSH, CDR2 LQKENI. Trimming removed 3 bases from V and 4 bases from J, with 11 bases in between. CDR3 amino acids: CASSPVERADTQYF. The CDR3 DNA reads TGTGCCAGCTCACCGGTTGAGCGCGCAGATACGCAGTATTTT.

This clonotype has ten or more counts. J is TRBJ2-7 and V is TRBV6-5; D may match TRBD1 or TRBD2 (5 bases each). The CDR3 is 15 amino acids. From germline, CDR1 is MNHEY and CDR2 SVGAGI. Trimming left V 5 bases short and J 2 bases short, with 16 bases between. This chain's CDR3 is CASSEGSGHPYEQYF. The CDR3 nucleotides are TGTGCCAGCAGTGAAGGGTCGGGGCATCCCTACGAGCAGTACTTC.

The CDR3 loop reads CASSFQGLLPNEKLFF. The CDR3 nucleotides are TGCGCCAGCAGCTTTCAGGGGCTTTTGCCTAATGAAAAACTGTTTTTT. This sequence joins TRBV5-1 and TRBJ1-4; tentatively, D is TRBD1 (6 bases). Trimming removed 2 bases at V and 3 bases at J, with 14 bases between. CDR3 size: 16 residues. The germline CDR1 and CDR2 sequences are SGHRS and YFSETQ.

This clonotype appeared many times. The chain recombines TRBV6-5 with TRBJ2-3, with D unresolved. Per germline, CDR1 MNHEY and CDR2 SVGAGI. The CDR3 has 15 residues. Deletions cut 2 bases from V and 0 bases from J, with 9 bases between. CDR3 sequence: CASSYAASSTDTQYF. CDR3 DNA sequence: TGTGCCAGCAGTTACGCGGCGAGTAGCACAGATACGCAGTATTTT.

The rearrangement links TRBV30 to TRBJ1-6; D unresolved. Trimming shortened V by 0 bases and J by 9 bases, and 9 bases separated the two germline ends. In germline, CDR1 is GTSNPN, CDR2 SVGIG (reference sequence). This CDR3 comprises 13 residues. This CDR3 is CAWSVREVSPLHF. DNA of the CDR3: TGTGCCTGGAGTGTACGGGAGGTTTCACCCCTCCACTTT.

This clonotype has more than one count but fewer than ten. The CDR3 loop reads CASSISGTPYTQYF. Written as DNA, the CDR3 is TGTGCCAGCAGCATTTCCGGGACCCCTTATACGCAGTATTTT. V usage is TRBV11-3 and J usage is TRBJ2-3; D may be TRBD1 or TRBD2 (5 bases each). CDR1 and CDR2 from the germline V gene are SGHNT and YENEEA. The V and J ends lost 5 bases and 7 bases respectively, with 16 bases between them. The CDR3 has 14 residues. Supplemented by reference TRBV11-3 and TRBJ2-3, the full variable domain reads EAGVVQSPRYKIIEKKQPVAFWCNPISGHNTLYWYLQNLGQGPELLIRYENEEAVDDSQLPKDRFSAERLKGVDSTLKIQPAELGDSAVYLCASSISGTPYTQYFGPGTRLTVL.

The chain combines TRBV7-8 with TRBJ2-1; the match to TRBD2 covers 7 bases. This CDR3 contains 17 residues. Germline CDR1 and CDR2: SGHVS and FQNEAQ. Trimming cost V 1 base and J 0 bases; bases outside gene matches: 6. The CDR3 nucleotides are TGTGCCAGCAGCTTAGGTTCGGCGGGGGACTCCTACAATGAGCAGTTCTTC. It specifies CASSLGSAGDSYNEQFF.

The rearrangement uses TRBV7-8 and TRBJ1-2; tentative D call: TRBD1 (5 bases). The CDR3 has 17 amino acids. The V end was cut by 3 bases, the J end by 7 bases, with 24 bases between. Germline loops: CDR1 SGHVS, CDR2 FQNEAQ. CDR3 DNA: TGTGCCAGCAGCTTCGTCTCGGTACCGGGACCCAGGAGTGGCTACACCTTC. This codes for CASSFVSVPGPRSGYTF.

The chain employs TRBV5-1 and TRBJ1-5, with 7 bases aligning to TRBD1. The CDR3 extends over 15 amino acids. Germline lookup yields CDR1 SGHRS and CDR2 YFSETQ. Trimming took 8 bases from V and 12 from J; bases not matched to a gene: 20. In DNA, the CDR3 is TGCGCCAGGCTCCCTCGGACAGGCCATATGCCAAGCCAGCATTTT. It is translated as CARLPRTGHMPSQHF.

The genes are TRBV7-6 and TRBJ2-2; TRBD2 matches at 8 bases. Germline CDR1 SGHVS, CDR2 FNYEAQ. This CDR3 is built from 16 residues. V lost 0 bases, J lost 2 bases, and 2 bases stayed unmatched. In DNA, the CDR3 is TGTGCCAGCAGCTTAGCTAGCGGGGCTAACACCGGGGAGCTGTTTTTT. Amino acid sequence: CASSLASGANTGELFF.

This clonotype was seen once. V and J are TRBV7-3 and TRBJ2-5; 9 bases align to TRBD2. The CDR3 sequence is 15 residues long. From germline, CDR1 is SGHTA and CDR2 FQGTGA. V dropped 4 bases and J dropped 5; count of bases not matched to a gene: 8. The CDR3 bases are TGTGCCAGCAGCTACGGAGCGGGGGGTTATGAGACCCAGTACTTC. It is translated as CASSYGAGGYETQYF.

This clonotype was recorded a few times. V usage is TRBV12-3 or TRBV12-4 and J usage is TRBJ2-7; 10 bases are a match to TRBD1. This CDR3 has 15 residues. V lost 7 bases, J lost 5 bases, and 11 bases stayed unmatched. The CDR3 sequence: CASTLRGQGVHEQYF. CDR3 nucleotide sequence: TGTGCCAGCACCCTTCGCGGACAGGGGGTCCACGAGCAGTACTTC.

This clonotype turned up a few times. J is TRBJ1-2 and V is TRBV20-1, with D possibly matching TRBD1 (5 bases). The V end lost 1 base, the J end lost 2 bases, and 11 bases lay between the germline ends. Germline V gene sequence: CDR1 DFQATT, CDR2 SNEGSKA (reference sequence). The CDR3 length is 14 residues. The CDR3 reads CSARAGGGNYGYTF. CDR3 nucleotide sequence: TGCAGTGCTAGAGCCGGTGGGGGGAACTATGGCTACACCTTC.

This clonotype was observed at least ten times. The chain links TRBV5-1 to TRBJ2-2; the D is unclear. The CDR3 length is 13 residues. Germline loops: CDR1 SGHRS, CDR2 YFSETQ. Trimming stripped 0 bases from V and 5 bases from J, with 5 bases between. Here the CDR3 reads CASSLAGTGELFF. DNA for the CDR3: TGCGCCAGCAGCTTGGCAGGAACCGGGGAGCTGTTTTTT. Full variable domain (missing parts from reference TRBV5-1 and TRBJ2-2): KAGVTQTPRYLIKTRGQQVTLSCSPISGHRSVSWYQQTPGQGLQFLFEYFSETQRNKGNFPGRFSGRQFSNSRSEMNVSTLELGDSALYLCASSLAGTGELFFGEGSRLTVL.

The chain couples TRBV3-1 to TRBJ2-3, with TRBD2 identical over 7 bases. The length of the CDR3 is 15 residues. Trimming at V came to 4 bases and at J to 4 bases, leaving 8 bases not matched to a gene. Germline loops: CDR1 LGHDT, CDR2 YNNKEL (reference sequence). CDR3 in DNA: TGTGCCAGCAGCCCCCGGGACTACCGGCCAGATACGCAGTATTTT. Protein sequence: CASSPRDYRPDTQYF.

This clonotype was seen a few times. Here the CDR3 DNA reads TGCGCCAGCAGCCAAGATACGGGGGAGACCCAGTACTTC. It specifies CASSQDTGETQYF. V usage is TRBV4-1 and J usage is TRBJ2-5; possible D gene TRBD2, 5 bases. V lost 0 bases, J lost 5 bases, and 7 bases lay in between. The CDR3 covers 13 residues. Germline V CDR1 and CDR2: MGHRA, YSYEKL.

This clonotype has just a few counts. The rearrangement links TRBV7-6 to TRBJ1-1; unclear D gene. The CDR3 extends over 13 amino acids. The germline V gene encodes CDR1 SGHVS and CDR2 FNYEAQ. Between the trimmed V and J ends, which lost 2 bases and 7 bases, there was a span of 11 bases. CDR3 protein: CASSLSTPYEAFF. In DNA form, the CDR3 reads TGTGCCAGCAGCTTATCGACACCATATGAAGCTTTCTTT.

V is TRBV6-5 and J is TRBJ1-6; D is undetermined. CDR3 length: 15 amino acids. Germline CDR1 is MNHEY and CDR2 is SVGAGI. Trimming stripped 4 bases from V and 3 bases from J, with 10 bases between. CDR3 amino acids: CASSSFRVYNSPLHF. CDR3 in DNA: TGTGCCAGCAGTTCGTTTCGGGTCTATAATTCACCCCTCCACTTT.

J is TRBJ2-2 and V is TRBV6-5; no reliable D call. This CDR3 is built from 15 residues. Germline V gene lookup returns CDR1 MNHEY and CDR2 SVGAGI. V lost 7 bases and J 7 bases, leaving 19 bases between the germline ends. As DNA, the CDR3 is TGTGCCAGCACTCCCGGACCATTAAAGGGCGGGGAGCTGTTTTTT. It translates to CASTPGPLKGGELFF.

This clonotype has only a few counts. J is TRBJ2-5 and V is TRBV7-6; 7 positions agree with TRBD2. Per the germline V gene, CDR1 is SGHVS and CDR2 is FNYEAQ. The J segment lost 1 base and the V segment lost 5 bases, leaving 4 bases of the junction unmatched. This CDR3 contains 14 residues. CDR3 nucleotide sequence: TGTGCCAGCAGCCATGGACTAGTCCAAGAGACCCAGTACTTC. It yields the protein CASSHGLVQETQYF.

This clonotype was seen a handful of times. The rearrangement uses TRBV15 and TRBJ1-1; D perhaps matches TRBD1 (6 bases). Trimming pared 4 bases from V and 7 bases from J, leaving 16 bases between. The CDR3 covers 14 residues. The germline gives CDR1 LNHNV, CDR2 YYDKDF (reference sequence). CDR3: CATSTEDSGDEAFF. CDR3 nucleotide sequence: TGTGCCACCAGCACTGAGGACAGTGGGGATGAAGCTTTCTTT. Full variable domain (rest looked up from reference TRBV15 and TRBJ1-1): DAMVIQNPRYQVTQFGKPVTLSCSQTLNHNVMYWYQQKSSQAPKLLFHYYDKDFNNEADTPDNFQSRRPNTSFCFLDIRSPGLGDTAMYLCATSTEDSGDEAFFGQGTRLTVV.

This chain uses TRBV4-3 with TRBJ2-3; a weak D match, TRBD2 (7 bases). Per the germline V gene, CDR1 is LGHNA and CDR2 is YSLEER. V was pared by 3 bases and J by 2 bases, with 15 bases between. This CDR3 region has 16 residues. The CDR3 spells CASSQGGGSTTDTQYF. For the CDR3, the DNA is TGCGCCAGCAGCCAGGGGGGGGGCTCGACCACAGATACGCAGTATTTT.

The CDR3 sequence is CASSFAVNTEAFF. The CDR3 coding sequence is TGTGCCAGCAGTTTCGCGGTGAACACTGAAGCTTTCTTT. The chain is built from TRBV12-3 or TRBV12-4 and TRBJ1-1; unclear D gene. The CDR3 is 13 amino acids. With 3 bases removed from V and 0 bases from J, the gap between germline ends came to 5 bases.

The sample holds a few counts of this clonotype. CDR3 protein: CASRFGPNTEAFF. CDR3 nucleotides: TGTGCCAGCCGTTTTGGGCCGAACACTGAAGCTTTCTTT. The J gene is TRBJ1-1, the V gene TRBV6-2 or TRBV6-3; D is undetermined. V dropped 8 bases and J dropped 1 base, with 11 bases sitting between them. CDR3 length: 13 amino acids. Germline-derived CDR1 and CDR2 are MNHEY and SVGEGT.

This clonotype was counted only a few times. The chain combines TRBV6-5 with TRBJ1-3; no definite D call. The ends were cut back, 0 bases at V and 4 bases at J, with 10 bases in the middle. This CDR3 comprises 15 residues. Germline CDR1 reads MNHEY; CDR2 reads SVGAGI. The CDR3 bases are TGTGCCAGCAGTTACTCGACCAGATTCGGAAACACCATATATTTT. Its translation is CASSYSTRFGNTIYF.

The sample holds many counts of this clonotype. The V and J genes are TRBV24-1 and TRBJ2-3, with TRBD1 matching 7 bases. The CDR3 contains 16 residues. From germline, CDR1 is KGHDR and CDR2 SFDVKD. Trimming took 3 bases from V and 0 from J; bases not matched to a gene: 5. The CDR3 nucleotides are TGTGCCACCAGTGATCAAGGGACAGCTAGCACAGATACGCAGTATTTT. Protein product: CATSDQGTASTDTQYF.

The genes are TRBV15 and TRBJ2-5, with D uncertain. The V gene lost 0 bases and the J gene lost 0 bases, with 8 bases spanning the gap. Germline CDR1 LNHNV, CDR2 YYDKDF (reference sequence). CDR3 length equals 15 residues. The CDR3 nucleotides are TGTGCCACCAGCAGAGATCGGAACAACCAAGAGACCCAGTACTTC. Translating it yields CATSRDRNNQETQYF. Looking up the rest from reference TRBV15 and TRBJ2-5 gives the full variable domain: DAMVIQNPRYQVTQFGKPVTLSCSQTLNHNVMYWYQQKSSQAPKLLFHYYDKDFNNEADTPDNFQSRRPNTSFCFLDIRSPGLGDTAMYLCATSRDRNNQETQYFGPGTRLLVL.

This clonotype was detected a few times. The chain couples TRBV4-1 to TRBJ2-7; 10 bases are shared with TRBD1. Germline V CDR1 and CDR2: MGHRA, YSYEKL. V lost 4 bases to trimming and J lost 4 bases; unmatched junction nucleotides: 7. CDR3 length: 15 amino acids. The CDR3 sequence is CASSRGTGVGYEQYF. DNA for the CDR3: TGCGCCAGCAGCCGGGGGACAGGGGTTGGATACGAGCAGTACTTC.

This clonotype was counted only a few times. In DNA, the CDR3 is TGTGCCAGCAGTTACTCGAAACACACTGAAGCTTTCTTT. This translates into CASSYSKHTEAFF. This rearrangement joins TRBV6-5 to TRBJ1-1; no reliable D call. The CDR3 runs 13 residues. V was clipped by 0 bases and J by 3 bases, with 5 bases between them. Germline V gene sequence: CDR1 MNHEY, CDR2 SVGAGI.

This sequence joins TRBV21-1 and TRBJ1-5; the table names TRBD1, a call not compared with the DNA. TRBV21-1 corresponds to a pseudogene. The CDR3 loop spans 16 amino acids. CDR3 sequence (DNA): TGTGCCAGCAGCACAGGAGGACAGGGAAGAAATCAGCCCCAGCATTTT. This gives the protein CASSTGGQGRNQPQHF.